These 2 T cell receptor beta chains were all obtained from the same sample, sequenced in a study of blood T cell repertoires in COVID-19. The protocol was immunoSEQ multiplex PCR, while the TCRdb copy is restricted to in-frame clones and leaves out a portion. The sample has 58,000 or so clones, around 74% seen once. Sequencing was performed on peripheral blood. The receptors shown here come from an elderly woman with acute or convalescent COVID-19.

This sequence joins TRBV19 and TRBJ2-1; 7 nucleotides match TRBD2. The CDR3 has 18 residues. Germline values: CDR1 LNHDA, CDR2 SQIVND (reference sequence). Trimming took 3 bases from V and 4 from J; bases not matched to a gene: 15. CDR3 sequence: CASSIRNPLGRGYNEQFF. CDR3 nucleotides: TGTGCCAGTAGTATCCGGAACCCCCTTGGGCGGGGGTACAATGAGCAGTTCTTC.

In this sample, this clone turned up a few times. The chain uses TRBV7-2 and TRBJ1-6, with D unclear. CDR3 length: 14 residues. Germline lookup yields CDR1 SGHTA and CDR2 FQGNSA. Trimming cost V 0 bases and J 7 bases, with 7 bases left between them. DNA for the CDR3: TGTGCCAGCAGCTTAGCGCCGAGGAATTCACCCCTCCACTTT. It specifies CASSLAPRNSPLHF. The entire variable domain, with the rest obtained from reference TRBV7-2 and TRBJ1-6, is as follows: GAGVSQSPSNKVTEKGKDVELRCDPISGHTALYWYRQSLGQGLEFLIYFQGNSAPDKSGLPSDRFSAERTGGSVSTLTIQRTQQEDSAVYLCASSLAPRNSPLHFGNGTRLTVT.